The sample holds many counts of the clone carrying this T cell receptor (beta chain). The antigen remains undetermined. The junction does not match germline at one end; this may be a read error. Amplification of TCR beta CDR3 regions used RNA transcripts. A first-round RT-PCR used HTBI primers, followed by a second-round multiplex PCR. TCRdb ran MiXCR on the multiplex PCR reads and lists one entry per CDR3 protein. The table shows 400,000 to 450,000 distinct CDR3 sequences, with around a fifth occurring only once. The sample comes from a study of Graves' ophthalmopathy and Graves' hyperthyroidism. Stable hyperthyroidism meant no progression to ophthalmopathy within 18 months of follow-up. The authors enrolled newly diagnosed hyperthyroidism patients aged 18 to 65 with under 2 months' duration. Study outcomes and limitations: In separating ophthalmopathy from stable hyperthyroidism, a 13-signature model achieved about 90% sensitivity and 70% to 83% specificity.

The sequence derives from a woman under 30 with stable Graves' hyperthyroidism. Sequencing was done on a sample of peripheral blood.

CDR3 protein: CAGSHDDRGRGKAFF. The DNA of the CDR3 is TGTGCCGGCAGCCACGATGACAGGGGGCGAGGGAAAGCTTTCTTT. V gene TRBV3-1 combines with J gene TRBJ1-1, with 10 bases matching TRBD1. Germline assignment: CDR1 LGHDT and CDR2 YNNKEL (reference sequence). The CDR3 length is 15 residues.